This T cell receptor (beta chain) derives from a study of blood T cell repertoires in COVID-19. Germline V CDR1 and CDR2: SNHLY, FYNNEI. The CDR3 loop spans 16 amino acids. After removal of 8 bases from V and 4 bases from J, the junction contained 11 bases not matched to a gene. Authors' data handling: Reference gene primer amplification yielded estimated nucleated cell counts. Sequencing was performed with immunoSEQ multiplex PCR; in TCRdb, only in-frame clones are kept and a portion is missing. D and trimming were read from the DNA, whereas the V and J calls and clone size are those reported in that table. The top ten clones hold more than 1.5% of a sample with approximately 76,000 clones, approximately 86% of them seen once.

The chain is built from TRBV2 and TRBJ1-1, with TRBD1 matching 12 bases. This sequence was found in a woman aged 55-70 years with acute or convalescent COVID-19. The sample comprised peripheral blood. In DNA form, the CDR3 reads TGTGCCAGCGGTCCGGGACAGGGGGCGCGGGGCACTGAAGCTTTCTTT. Translated: CASGPGQGARGTEAFF.